The sequence of this TCR beta chain was determined in a study of blood T cell repertoires in COVID-19. Overall study context: COVID-19 samples from acute and convalescent phases originated in the United States, Italy and Spain. T cells, B-cell-depleted T cells, or PBMCs supplied cDNA or gDNA.

Original processing notes: Amplification of reference gene primers was used by the study to estimate nucleated cell counts. Profiled with immunoSEQ multiplex PCR; TCRdb holds only in-frame clones, not every one. D and trimming were read from the DNA, whereas the V and J calls and clone size are those reported in that table. The sample has approximately 150,000 clones, 70% to 90% seen once. CDR1 SGHVS and CDR2 FNYEAQ come from the germline V gene. Trimming took off 4 bases at V and 0 bases at J, with 12 bases between the two ends. CDR3 length: 16 amino acids. The chain links TRBV7-6 to TRBJ2-2; D possibly corresponds to TRBD1 (6 bases). The source of this sequence is a human donor with acute or convalescent COVID-19. The donor label of this sample is uncertain. The sequenced sample consisted of peripheral blood. The chain's CDR3 is CASSSRGNANTGELFF. CDR3 bases: TGTGCCAGCAGCTCCAGGGGTAATGCGAACACCGGGGAGCTGTTTTTT.